This TCR beta chain was identified in a study of T cell responses to AZD1222 COVID-19 vaccine. Study-wide points: It was only after the peak T cell response that any repertoires were sampled. Clonal diversity was possibly underestimated, and the donors were mostly white British, with more females. After two AZD1222 doses, spike-specific TCR breadth and depth rose versus day 0.

Whether given at about 4 or about 12 weeks, second doses were pooled. In regard to this clone: As yet, its antigen is unknown.

Sequencing used immunoSEQ multiplex PCR; TCRdb keeps in-frame clones, though not all of them. The sample consists of over 130,000 clones, about 94% of them appearing once. This sample comprised peripheral blood, obtained 28 days after the second AZD1222 dose. The origin of this receptor is an adult who received the AZD1222 COVID-19 vaccine.

CDR3 sequence (DNA): TGTGCCAGCTCCGACAGGGGGCTCGGGAGCGGGACCCAGTACTTC. This translates into CASSDRGLGSGTQYF. The chain combines TRBV18 with TRBJ2-5; TRBD1 matches 10 bases. Germline V CDR1 and CDR2: KGHSH, LQKENI. The CDR3 sequence is 15 residues long. V lost 6 bases to trimming and J lost 7 bases; unmatched junction nucleotides: 11.